Below are 16 T cell receptor beta chains sequenced from a single sample in a study of blood T cells in healthy people across ages. Through a sample-barcoded 5' primer and a J-beta primer mix, a second PCR was run for roughly 6 to 11 cycles. TCRdb re-called the 5' RACE reads through MiXCR, storing one row per CDR3 protein. This table has over 1,500,000 distinct CDR3 sequences, approximately 40% appearing once. Specimen: blood. These receptors originate from a human donor in good health.

This clonotype was recorded many times. J is TRBJ2-7 and V is TRBV29-1; D perhaps matches TRBD2 (6 bases). CDR1 is SQVTM and CDR2 is ANQGSEA in the germline V gene. The CDR3 is 11 residues long. Deletions cut 7 bases from V and 3 bases from J, with 10 bases between. In nucleotides, the CDR3 is TGCAGCGGCGGGACCGACTACGAGCAGTACTTC. As protein: CSGGTDYEQYF.

The rearrangement uses TRBV4-3 and TRBJ2-4; no definite D call. CDR1 and CDR2 (germline): LGHNA, YSLEER. V lost 1 base and J 13 bases, leaving 20 bases between the germline ends. This CDR3 is 15 amino acids long. The CDR3 DNA is TGCGCCAGCAGCCAAGGCGTCCCAGCCTACAATGAGCAGTACTTC. Protein product: CASSQGVPAYNEQYF.

Only a few counts were recorded for this clonotype. The chain links TRBV6-6 to TRBJ1-2; possible D gene TRBD1, 5 bases. V lost 4 bases to trimming and J lost 4 bases, with 19 bases between them. The CDR3 runs 16 residues. Looked up from germline, CDR1 is MNHNY and CDR2 is SVGAGI (reference sequence). CDR3 sequence reads: CASSSSDLRGAYGYTF. As DNA, the CDR3 is TGTGCCAGCAGTTCCTCCGATTTGCGGGGCGCCTATGGCTACACCTTC.

The chain is built from TRBV4-2 and TRBJ2-1, with 11 bases matching TRBD2. This CDR3 is built from 17 residues. CDR1 LGHNA and CDR2 YNFKEQ come from the germline V gene. Trimming took 1 base from V and 6 from J; bases not matched to a gene: 8. The CDR3 sequence is CASSQVLAGGISNEQFF. In DNA, the CDR3 is TGTGCCAGCAGCCAAGTCCTAGCGGGGGGCATCTCCAATGAGCAGTTCTTC.

This chain links TRBV3-1 with TRBJ2-1, with TRBD1 identical over 9 bases. CDR3 size: 18 residues. The germline V gene has CDR1 LGHDT and CDR2 YNNKEL (reference sequence). The V segment lost 0 bases and the J segment 6 bases; nucleotides outside the gene matches: 12. The CDR3 spells CASSQEQGAGAFSNEQFF. The CDR3 region has the DNA TGTGCCAGCAGCCAAGAACAGGGGGCGGGGGCGTTCTCCAATGAGCAGTTCTTC.

The chain links TRBV12-3 or TRBV12-4 to TRBJ2-1; D assignment may be TRBD1 or TRBD2 (5 bases each). V lost 2 bases and J lost 7, with 18 bases in between. The CDR3 is 16 residues long. The CDR3 sequence: CASSLTAQGARNEQFF. CDR3 nucleotides: TGTGCCAGCAGTTTAACAGCCCAGGGAGCTAGGAATGAGCAGTTCTTC.

This clonotype has more than one count but fewer than ten. J is TRBJ1-2 and V is TRBV10-3; the D gene is possibly TRBD1 (5 bases). The CDR3 consists of 16 residues. Trimming took 2 bases from V and 8 from J, leaving 21 bases between them. Germline values: CDR1 ENHRY, CDR2 SYGVKD. The CDR3 is CAISEPGTETRGGYTF. DNA for the CDR3: TGTGCCATCAGTGAGCCCGGGACGGAGACTAGGGGCGGCTACACCTTC.

V is TRBV29-1 and J is TRBJ2-7, with 10 positions matching TRBD2. This CDR3 comprises 13 residues. Looked up from germline, CDR1 is SQVTM and CDR2 is ANQGSEA. The trim removed 3 bases at V and 4 bases at J, leaving 3 bases unmatched. The CDR3 reads CSVEKREGYEQYF. As DNA, the CDR3 is TGCAGCGTTGAGAAGCGGGAGGGATACGAGCAGTACTTC.

The CDR3 DNA is TGTGCCAGCAGCTTAAACCGGCAATCTGGGGCCAACGTCCTGACTTTC. It yields the protein CASSLNRQSGANVLTF. The gene calls are TRBV7-3 and TRBJ2-6; no reliable D call. The CDR3 runs 16 residues. The V end lost 1 base, the J end lost 1 base, and 8 bases lay between the germline ends. Germline loops: CDR1 SGHTA, CDR2 FQGTGA.

The chain uses TRBV20-1 and TRBJ2-3; 12 bases align to TRBD2. The germline CDR1 and CDR2 sequences are DFQATT and SNEGSKA (reference sequence). With 3 bases clipped from V and 3 bases from J, the junction kept 7 bases outside the gene matches. The CDR3 contains 16 residues. The DNA of the CDR3 is TGCAGTGCTAGCACCTTGCTAGCGGGGGGGACAGATACGCAGTATTTT. Protein sequence: CSASTLLAGGTDTQYF.

This chain connects TRBV7-2 to TRBJ2-5, with 12 bases identical to TRBD1. The DNA end is a closer match to TRBJ2-7, so the J assignment may be wrong. CDR3 length equals 17 residues. Germline-derived CDR1 and CDR2 are SGHTA and FQGNSA. Here the CDR3 reads CASSLAWDRGPTYEQYF. CDR3 in DNA: TGTGCCAGCAGCTTAGCGTGGGACAGGGGGCCCACCTACGAGCAGTACTTC.

The gene calls are TRBV18 and TRBJ1-6; D is unclear. Germline CDR1 KGHSH, CDR2 LQKENI. CDR3 size: 13 residues. Trimming took 6 bases from V and 9 from J, leaving 12 bases between them. The CDR3 region has the DNA TGTGCCAGCTCCTCAGGCCCGAGTTCACCCCTCCACTTT. This encodes CASSSGPSSPLHF.

This clonotype was recorded at least ten times. This rearrangement joins TRBV10-3 to TRBJ2-7, with D possibly TRBD1 on 6 matching bases. Germline values: CDR1 ENHRY, CDR2 SYGVKD. The V and J ends lost 4 bases and 3 bases respectively, with 19 bases between them. The CDR3 totals 16 residues. The CDR3 protein is CAISGLTRDNLYEQYF. As DNA, the CDR3 is TGTGCCATCAGTGGCTTAACCCGGGACAACCTCTACGAGCAGTACTTC.

CDR3 nucleotide sequence: TGTGCCAGCAGGGGGAATGGTCAGCCCCAGCATTTT. Translated, it gives CASRGNGQPQHF. The chain employs TRBV2 and TRBJ1-5; no clear D. This CDR3 is built from 12 residues. Trimming cost V 6 bases and J 6 bases, with 9 bases left between them. Germline lookup yields CDR1 SNHLY and CDR2 FYNNEI.

This clonotype turned up a few times. The rearrangement uses TRBV11-2 and TRBJ2-3, with D tentatively TRBD1 (7 bases). The CDR3 extends over 16 amino acids. V was clipped by 3 bases and J by 1 base, with 14 bases between them. Germline lookup yields CDR1 SGHAT and CDR2 FQNNGV. CDR3 residues: CASSFRGRGRTDTQYF. CDR3 nucleotides: TGTGCCAGCAGCTTTAGGGGGCGGGGACGCACAGATACGCAGTATTTT.

CDR3 sequence reads: CSARDHGEALIYGYTF. The DNA of the CDR3 is TGCAGTGCTAGAGATCACGGGGAAGCCCTAATTTATGGCTACACCTTC. The genes are TRBV20-1 and TRBJ1-2, with D unclear. The CDR3 sequence is 16 residues long. Germline CDR1 and CDR2: DFQATT and SNEGSKA (reference sequence). The germline V and J ends were trimmed by 0 bases and 5 bases, with 19 bases remaining between them.